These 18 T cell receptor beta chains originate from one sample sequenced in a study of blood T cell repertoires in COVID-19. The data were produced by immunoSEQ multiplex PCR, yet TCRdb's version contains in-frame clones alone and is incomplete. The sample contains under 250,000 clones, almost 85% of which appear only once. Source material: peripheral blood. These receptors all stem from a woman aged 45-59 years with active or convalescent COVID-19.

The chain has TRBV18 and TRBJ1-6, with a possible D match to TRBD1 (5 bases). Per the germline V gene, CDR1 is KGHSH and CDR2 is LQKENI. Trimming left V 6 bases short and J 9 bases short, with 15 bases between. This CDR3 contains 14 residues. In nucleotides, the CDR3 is TGTGCCAGCTCGTCCGGGACTGTAGGTTCACCCCTCCACTTT. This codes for CASSSGTVGSPLHF.

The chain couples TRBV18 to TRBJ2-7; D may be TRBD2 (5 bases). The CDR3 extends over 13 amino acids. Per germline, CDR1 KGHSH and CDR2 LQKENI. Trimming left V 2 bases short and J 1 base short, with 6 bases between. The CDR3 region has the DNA TGTGCCAGCTCACCAGAGGGTTCCTACGAGCAGTACTTC. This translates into CASSPEGSYEQYF.

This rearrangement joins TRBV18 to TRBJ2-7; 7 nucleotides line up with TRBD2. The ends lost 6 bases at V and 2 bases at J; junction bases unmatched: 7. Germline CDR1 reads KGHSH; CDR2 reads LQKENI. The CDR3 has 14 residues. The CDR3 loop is CASSPREFPYEQYF. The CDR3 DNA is TGTGCCAGCTCTCCGCGGGAGTTCCCCTACGAGCAGTACTTC.

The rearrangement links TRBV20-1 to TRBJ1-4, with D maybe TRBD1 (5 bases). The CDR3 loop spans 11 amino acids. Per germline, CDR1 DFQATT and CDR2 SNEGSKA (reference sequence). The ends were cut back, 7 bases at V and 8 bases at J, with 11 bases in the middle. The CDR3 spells CSGGVGEKLFF. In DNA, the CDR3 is TGCAGTGGGGGGGTGGGCGAAAAACTGTTTTTT.

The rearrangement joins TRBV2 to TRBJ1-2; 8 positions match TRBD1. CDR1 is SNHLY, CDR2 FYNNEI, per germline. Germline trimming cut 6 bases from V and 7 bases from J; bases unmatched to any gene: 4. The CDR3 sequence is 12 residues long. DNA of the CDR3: TGTGCCAGCAGAGGACAGGGCGTTGGCTACACCTTC. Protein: CASRGQGVGYTF.

The CDR3 coding sequence is TGTGCCAGCCTGCCCGTGGGCCGTTACACTGAAGCTTTCTTT. Amino acids: CASLPVGRYTEAFF. The chain carries TRBV11-2 and TRBJ1-1, with D hard to call. V was clipped by 8 bases and J by 3 bases, with 16 bases between them. Germline V gene sequence: CDR1 SGHAT, CDR2 FQNNGV. This CDR3 is built from 14 residues.

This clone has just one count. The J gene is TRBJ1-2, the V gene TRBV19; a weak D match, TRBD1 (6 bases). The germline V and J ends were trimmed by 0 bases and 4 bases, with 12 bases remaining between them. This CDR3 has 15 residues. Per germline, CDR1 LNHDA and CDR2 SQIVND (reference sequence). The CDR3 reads CASSIDPGTSYGYTF. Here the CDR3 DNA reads TGTGCCAGTAGTATAGATCCGGGGACAAGCTATGGCTACACCTTC.

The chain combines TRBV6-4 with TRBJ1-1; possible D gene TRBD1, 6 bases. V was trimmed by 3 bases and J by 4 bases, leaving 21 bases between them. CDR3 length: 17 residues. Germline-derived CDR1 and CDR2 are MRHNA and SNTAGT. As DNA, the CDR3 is TGTGCCAGCAGTGATACACTTTGGGGGCTTAGGAGCACTGAAGCTTTCTTT. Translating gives CASSDTLWGLRSTEAFF.

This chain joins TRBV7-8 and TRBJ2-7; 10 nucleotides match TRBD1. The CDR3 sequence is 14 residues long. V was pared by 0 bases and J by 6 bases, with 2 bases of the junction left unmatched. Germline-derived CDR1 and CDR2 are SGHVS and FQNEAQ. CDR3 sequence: CASSLAGTGAEQYV. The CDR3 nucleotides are TGTGCCAGCAGCTTAGCGGGGACAGGGGCCGAGCAGTACGTC.

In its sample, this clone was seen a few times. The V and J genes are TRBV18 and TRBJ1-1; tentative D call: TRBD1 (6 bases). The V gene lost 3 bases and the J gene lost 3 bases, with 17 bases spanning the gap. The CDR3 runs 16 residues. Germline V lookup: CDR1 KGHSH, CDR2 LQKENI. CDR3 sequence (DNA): TGTGCCAGCTCACCTCTTACAGGGAGGGTTGACACTGAAGCTTTCTTT. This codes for CASSPLTGRVDTEAFF.

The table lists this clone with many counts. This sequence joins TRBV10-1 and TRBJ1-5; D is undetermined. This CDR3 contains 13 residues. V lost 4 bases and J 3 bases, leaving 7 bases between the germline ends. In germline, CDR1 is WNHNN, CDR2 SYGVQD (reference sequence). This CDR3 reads CASSARNNQPQHF. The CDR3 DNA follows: TGCGCCAGCAGTGCCAGGAACAATCAGCCCCAGCATTTT.

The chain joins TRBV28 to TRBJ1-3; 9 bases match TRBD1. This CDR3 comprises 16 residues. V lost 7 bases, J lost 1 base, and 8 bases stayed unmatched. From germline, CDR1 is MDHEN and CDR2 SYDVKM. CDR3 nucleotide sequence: TGTGCCAGCACAGCAGGGGGGACAGGGTCTGGAAACACCATATATTTT. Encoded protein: CASTAGGTGSGNTIYF.

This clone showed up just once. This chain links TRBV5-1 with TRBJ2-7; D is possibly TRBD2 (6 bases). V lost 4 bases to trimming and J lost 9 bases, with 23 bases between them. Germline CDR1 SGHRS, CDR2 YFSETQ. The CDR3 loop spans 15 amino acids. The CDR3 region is CASSLGGADRGGQYF. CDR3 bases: TGCGCCAGCAGCCTAGGAGGGGCAGACCGTGGCGGGCAGTACTTC.

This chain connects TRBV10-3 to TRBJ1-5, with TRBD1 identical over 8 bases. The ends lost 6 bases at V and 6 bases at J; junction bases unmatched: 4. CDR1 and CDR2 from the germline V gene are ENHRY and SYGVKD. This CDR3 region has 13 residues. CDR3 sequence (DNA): TGTGCCATCAGCTCGGACAGGGCTCAGCCCCAGCATTTT. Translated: CAISSDRAQPQHF.

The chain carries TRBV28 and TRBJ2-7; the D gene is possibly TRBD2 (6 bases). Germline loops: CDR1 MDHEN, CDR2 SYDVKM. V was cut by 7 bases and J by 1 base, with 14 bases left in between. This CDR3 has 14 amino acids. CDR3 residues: CASTYRRGSYEQYF. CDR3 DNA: TGTGCCAGCACCTACCGGCGGGGATCCTACGAGCAGTACTTC.

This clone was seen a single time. The CDR3 protein is CASSRYSGTSLNEQFF. In nucleotides, the CDR3 is TGTGCCAGCAGCCGTTACTCCGGGACTAGCCTCAATGAGCAGTTCTTC. V is TRBV7-3 and J is TRBJ2-1; 9 bases align to TRBD2. CDR1 is SGHTA and CDR2 is FQGTGA in the germline V gene. Losses at the gene ends were 5 bases for V and 6 bases for J; bases not matched to a gene: 11. The CDR3 spans 16 residues. The variable domain in full, with the rest retrieved from reference TRBV7-3 and TRBJ2-1, is GAGVSQTPSNKVTEKGKYVELRCDPISGHTALYWYRQSLGQGPEFLIYFQGTGAADDSGLPNDRFFAVRPEGSVSTLKIQRTERGDSAVYLCASSRYSGTSLNEQFFGPGTRLTVL.

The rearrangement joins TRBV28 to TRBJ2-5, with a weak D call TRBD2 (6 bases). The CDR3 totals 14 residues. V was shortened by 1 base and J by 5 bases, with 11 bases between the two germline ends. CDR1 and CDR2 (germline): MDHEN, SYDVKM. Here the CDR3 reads CASSLSGDLETQYF. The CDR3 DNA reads TGTGCCAGCAGTTTATCGGGGGACTTGGAGACCCAGTACTTC.

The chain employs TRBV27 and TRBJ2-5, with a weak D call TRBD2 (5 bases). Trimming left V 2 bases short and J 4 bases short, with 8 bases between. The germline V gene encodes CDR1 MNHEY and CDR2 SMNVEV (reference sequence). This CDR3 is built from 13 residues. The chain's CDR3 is CASSLSGRETQYF. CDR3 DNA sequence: TGTGCCAGCAGTTTAAGTGGGAGAGAGACCCAGTACTTC.